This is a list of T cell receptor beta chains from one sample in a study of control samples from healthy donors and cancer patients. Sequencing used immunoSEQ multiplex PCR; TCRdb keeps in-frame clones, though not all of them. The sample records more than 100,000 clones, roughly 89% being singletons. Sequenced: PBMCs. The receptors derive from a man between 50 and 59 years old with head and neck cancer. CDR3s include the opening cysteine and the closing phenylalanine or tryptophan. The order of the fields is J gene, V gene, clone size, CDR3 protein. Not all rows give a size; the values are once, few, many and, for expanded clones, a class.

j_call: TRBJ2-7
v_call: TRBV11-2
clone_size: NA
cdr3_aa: CASSLQSSGGAYEQYF

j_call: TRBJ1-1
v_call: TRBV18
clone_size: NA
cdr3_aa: CASSQSTGGNTEAFF

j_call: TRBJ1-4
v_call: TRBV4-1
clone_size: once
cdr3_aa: CASSQDWDRIFATNEKLFF

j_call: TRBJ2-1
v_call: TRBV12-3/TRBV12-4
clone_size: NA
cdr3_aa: CASTGQPYNEQFF

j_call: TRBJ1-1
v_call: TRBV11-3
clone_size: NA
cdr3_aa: CASSLSGQTNTEAFF

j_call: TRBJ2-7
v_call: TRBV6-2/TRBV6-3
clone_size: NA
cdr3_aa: CASSPGEGIYEQYF

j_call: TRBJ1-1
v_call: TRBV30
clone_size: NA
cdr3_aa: CAWSVTRYNTEAFF

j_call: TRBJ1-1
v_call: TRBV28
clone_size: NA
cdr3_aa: CASSLEGALGTEAFF

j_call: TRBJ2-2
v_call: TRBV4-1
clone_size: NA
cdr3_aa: CASSFPGELFF

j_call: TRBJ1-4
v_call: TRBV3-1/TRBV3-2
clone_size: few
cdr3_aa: CASSQDLGSEKLFF

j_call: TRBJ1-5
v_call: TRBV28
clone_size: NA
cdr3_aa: CASSPSGAGDQPQHF

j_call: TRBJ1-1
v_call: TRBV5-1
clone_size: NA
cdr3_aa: CASSFTRETEAFF

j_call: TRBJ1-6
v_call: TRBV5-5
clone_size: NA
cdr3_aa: CASSYSNDRWNSPLHF

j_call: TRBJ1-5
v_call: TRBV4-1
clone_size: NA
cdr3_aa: CASSQSYNQPQHF

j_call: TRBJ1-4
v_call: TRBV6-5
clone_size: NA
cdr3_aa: CASSQSFATNEKLFF

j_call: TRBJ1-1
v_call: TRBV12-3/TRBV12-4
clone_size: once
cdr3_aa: CASSLTGNTEAFF

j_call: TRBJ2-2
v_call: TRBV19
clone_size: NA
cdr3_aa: CASSIIASRQLNTGELFF

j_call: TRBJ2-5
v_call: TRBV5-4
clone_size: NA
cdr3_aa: CASSLATASGQETQYF

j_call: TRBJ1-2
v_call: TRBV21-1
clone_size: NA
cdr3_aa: CASPYNFDSGIYGYTF

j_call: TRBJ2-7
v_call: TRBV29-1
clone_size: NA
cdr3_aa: CSVMAGQGGYEQYF

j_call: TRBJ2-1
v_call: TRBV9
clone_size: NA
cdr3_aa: CASSPDPMDEQFF

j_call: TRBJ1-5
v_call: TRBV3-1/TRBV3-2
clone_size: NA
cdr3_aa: CASSQDLNQPQHF

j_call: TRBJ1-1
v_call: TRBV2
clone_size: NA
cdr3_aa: CASSGRGENTEAFF

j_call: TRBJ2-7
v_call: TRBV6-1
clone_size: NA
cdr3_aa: CASSEQDRGPYEQYF

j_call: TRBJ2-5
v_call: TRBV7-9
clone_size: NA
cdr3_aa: CASSLVRGQETQYF

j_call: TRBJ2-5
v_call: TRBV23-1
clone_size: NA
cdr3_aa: CASSQREETQYF